These T cell receptor beta chains were read from a single sample in a study of cytomegalovirus exposure and HLA in healthy donors. Sequencing used immunoSEQ multiplex PCR; TCRdb keeps in-frame clones, though not all of them. The sample contains roughly 230,000 clones, roughly 91% of which appear only once. Material: PBMCs. Source of these receptors: a woman aged 25 to 39 in good health and CMV-seronegative. The CDR3 runs from the conserved cysteine through the conserved F or W. The order of the fields is J gene, clone size, V gene, D gene, CDR3 DNA, CDR3 protein. The D gene is left open where the match is weak. Part of the rows lack a size; the others show once, few, many or a class for expanded clones.

J: TRBJ2-1
size: NA
V: TRBV7-8
D: TRBD2
DNA: TGTGCCAGCAGCTTAGTTAGCCGGACTAGCGAATACAATGAGCAGTTCTTC
CDR3: CASSLVSRTSEYNEQFF

J: TRBJ2-2
size: NA
V: TRBV9
D: TRBD2
DNA: TGTGCCAGCAGCCCCACCGGGACTAGCGGGTTCGGGGAGCTGTTTTTT
CDR3: CASSPTGTSGFGELFF

J: TRBJ2-1
size: NA
V: TRBV5-4
D: TRBD2
DNA: TGTGCCAGCAGCTTCGGGCGGGAGGGCGGCAATGAGCAGTTCTTC
CDR3: CASSFGREGGNEQFF

J: TRBJ1-3
size: NA
V: TRBV5-1
D: NA
DNA: TGCGCCAGCAGCCCGGAGGGGCCGAAAAACACCATATATTTT
CDR3: CASSPEGPKNTIYF

J: TRBJ2-7
size: NA
V: TRBV5-4
D: TRBD1
DNA: TGTGCCAGCAGTTCGCGGACAGGGGCCTACGAGCAGTACTTC
CDR3: CASSSRTGAYEQYF

J: TRBJ2-1
size: NA
V: TRBV6-4
D: TRBD2
DNA: TGTGCCAGCAGTGACTCAGGCGGGAGTTCTAATGAGCAGTTCTTC
CDR3: CASSDSGGSSNEQFF

J: TRBJ1-4
size: NA
V: TRBV7-9
D: TRBD1
DNA: TGTGCCAGCAGCTTAGTGGCAGGGGGCAATGAAAAACTGTTTTTT
CDR3: CASSLVAGGNEKLFF

J: TRBJ2-2
size: NA
V: TRBV27
D: NA
DNA: TGTGCCAGCAGACCCAGACTAGACACCGGGGAGCTGTTTTTT
CDR3: CASRPRLDTGELFF

J: TRBJ1-1
size: once
V: TRBV25-1
D: NA
DNA: TGTGCCAGCAGTGAATTTGGCAGAATGAACACTGAAGCTTTCTTT
CDR3: CASSEFGRMNTEAFF

J: TRBJ1-5
size: NA
V: TRBV28
D: NA
DNA: TGTGCCAGCAGTTGGGGGGATAGCAATCAGCCCCAGCATTTT
CDR3: CASSWGDSNQPQHF

J: TRBJ2-5
size: NA
V: TRBV29-1
D: NA
DNA: TGCAGCGTGGGAATAGAGACCCAGTACTTC
CDR3: CSVGIETQYF

J: TRBJ1-2
size: NA
V: TRBV19
D: TRBD1
DNA: TGTGCCAGTAGTATAGAAGGGGGCAGCTATGGCTACACCTTC
CDR3: CASSIEGGSYGYTF

J: TRBJ2-7
size: NA
V: TRBV12-5
D: NA
DNA: TGTGCTAGTGGTTCCGCCAGGGTAACCTACGAGCAGTACTTC
CDR3: CASGSARVTYEQYF

J: TRBJ2-2
size: few
V: TRBV5-6
D: NA
DNA: TGTGCCAGCAGCTTAAGGGATATAACCGGGGAGCTGTTTTTT
CDR3: CASSLRDITGELFF

J: TRBJ2-7
size: NA
V: TRBV28
D: TRBD2
DNA: TGTGCCAGCAGTCCCTCTTTAGCGGGTTCCTACGAGCAGTACTTC
CDR3: CASSPSLAGSYEQYF

J: TRBJ1-5
size: NA
V: TRBV28
D: NA
DNA: TGTGCCAGCAGTTATCAGGGCGTGAATCAGCCCCAGCATTTT
CDR3: CASSYQGVNQPQHF

J: TRBJ2-7
size: once
V: TRBV7-6
D: TRBD1
DNA: TGTGCCAGCAGCGTCGCGGGACAGGGTAGCGAGCAGTACTTC
CDR3: CASSVAGQGSEQYF

J: TRBJ2-5
size: NA
V: TRBV2
D: TRBD1
DNA: TGTGCCAGCAGTCTCGGGACAGTACAAGAGACCCAGTACTTC
CDR3: CASSLGTVQETQYF

J: TRBJ2-1
size: NA
V: TRBV27
D: NA
DNA: TGTGCCAGCAAGGGGGTGGTCGGGATCGGGTCCTACAATGAGCAGTTCTTC
CDR3: CASKGVVGIGSYNEQFF

J: TRBJ2-3
size: NA
V: TRBV7-7
D: NA
DNA: TGTGCCAGCAGCCCGAGGGACGGCGGCATAGATACGCAGTATTTT
CDR3: CASSPRDGGIDTQYF

J: TRBJ2-1
size: NA
V: TRBV27
D: TRBD2
DNA: TGTGCCAGCGTAGCGCCGGGGGGGGGTGAGCAGTTCTTC
CDR3: CASVAPGGGEQFF

J: TRBJ1-3
size: NA
V: TRBV7-9
D: TRBD1
DNA: TGTGCCAGCGAGACAGGGGTCTCTGGAAACACCATATATTTT
CDR3: CASETGVSGNTIYF

J: TRBJ2-3
size: NA
V: TRBV4-1
D: NA
DNA: TGCGCCAGCAGCCAAGATCTCGGGTGGGGGTTTACAGATACGCAGTATTTT
CDR3: CASSQDLGWGFTDTQYF

J: TRBJ2-1
size: NA
V: TRBV27
D: NA
DNA: TGTGCCAGCAGTTTCGCAGGGCACAGCTACAATGAGCAGTTCTTC
CDR3: CASSFAGHSYNEQFF

J: TRBJ1-1
size: NA
V: TRBV2
D: TRBD1
DNA: TGTGCCAGCAGTTCGAGGACAGGGCTGAACACTGAAGCTTTCTTT
CDR3: CASSSRTGLNTEAFF

J: TRBJ2-7
size: NA
V: TRBV11-2
D: TRBD1
DNA: TGTGCCAGCAGCCCGATCAACAGGGGGAGAGGGCTGGGCTACGAGCAGTACTTC
CDR3: CASSPINRGRGLGYEQYF

J: TRBJ2-3
size: NA
V: TRBV6-5
D: NA
DNA: TGTGCCAGCAGTTACTCTCCGGGAGTAGGCACAGATACGCAGTATTTT
CDR3: CASSYSPGVGTDTQYF

J: TRBJ2-6
size: NA
V: TRBV2
D: TRBD1
DNA: TGTGCCAGCAGTTTACTGAGACAGGGGTCTATTGGGGCCAACGTCCTGACTTTC
CDR3: CASSLLRQGSIGANVLTF

J: TRBJ2-7
size: NA
V: TRBV7-8
D: NA
DNA: TGTGCCAGCAGCTTAGGTTACAGGGCCCCTTACGAGCAGTACTTC
CDR3: CASSLGYRAPYEQYF

J: TRBJ2-1
size: NA
V: TRBV13
D: TRBD1
DNA: TGTGCCAGCAGCCCAAAGGACAGGGGAAGCGATGAGCAGTTCTTC
CDR3: CASSPKDRGSDEQFF

J: TRBJ1-5
size: NA
V: TRBV27
D: NA
DNA: TGTGCCAGCAGTTATGGGGGGAATCAGCCCCAGCATTTT
CDR3: CASSYGGNQPQHF

J: TRBJ2-7
size: NA
V: TRBV9
D: NA
DNA: TGTGCCAGCAGCGTAGGCCTAGACTACGAGCAGTACTTC
CDR3: CASSVGLDYEQYF

J: TRBJ2-7
size: NA
V: TRBV28
D: TRBD2
DNA: TGTGCCAGCAGTTTATCGGCTTCCCTAGCGGGAGGGCCGATTAGCTCCTACGAGCAGTACTTC
CDR3: CASSLSASLAGGPISSYEQYF

J: TRBJ1-5
size: NA
V: TRBV30
D: NA
DNA: TGTGCCTGGAGGCTAGGGGGTCCATATAGCAATCAGCCCCAGCATTTT
CDR3: CAWRLGGPYSNQPQHF

J: TRBJ2-3
size: NA
V: TRBV28
D: NA
DNA: TGTGCCAGCAGGCTAGACTCCACAGATACGCAGTATTTT
CDR3: CASRLDSTDTQYF